Below, 14 T cell receptor beta chains from the same sample are listed, as sequenced in a study of shared clonotypes between healthy human individuals (dated by TCRdb to 2020 to 2021). The library came from the immunoSEQ multiplex PCR assay. Sourced from immuneACCESS, this table was stored by TCRdb with only in-frame sequences that have V and J called. A share of the clones is absent; for the studies checked, an unresolved V gene accounts for under half, and the remainder has no known explanation. The sample yields 2.5 million or so clones; approximately 94% were counted once. Roughly 0.13% of the sample comes from the top ten. Sequencing was done on a sample of naive CD4+ T cells sorted from blood. The cell subset or site label for this specimen denotes: CD45RA+ positively selected. The source of these receptors is a man between 18 and 35 years old in good health.

The chain joins TRBV19 to TRBJ1-3; perhaps TRBD1 as D (6 bases). Germline V gene data show CDR1 as LNHDA and CDR2 as SQIVND (reference sequence). The CDR3 is 15 residues long. Trimming stripped 5 bases from V and 1 base from J, with 12 bases between. The CDR3 DNA is TGTGCCAGTAGTCCAGCGGACAGTTCTGGAAACACCATATATTTT. As protein: CASSPADSSGNTIYF.

CDR3 in DNA: TGTGCCTGGAGTAGAGCCCGCACAGATACGCAGTATTTT. Translated: CAWSRARTDTQYF. J is TRBJ2-3 and V is TRBV30, with D uncertain. This CDR3 is built from 13 residues. The germline V and J ends were trimmed by 2 bases and 1 base, with 7 bases remaining between them. The V gene's germline CDR1 is GTSNPN and CDR2 SVGIG (reference sequence). The full variable domain, in which reference TRBV30 and TRBJ2-3 provide the parts outside the CDR3, is SQTIHQWPATLVQPVGSPLSLECTVEGTSNPNLYWYRQAAGRGLQLLFYSVGIGQISSEVPQNLSASRPQDRQFILSSKKLLLSDSGFYLCAWSRARTDTQYFGPGTRLTVL.

The genes are TRBV5-4 and TRBJ2-3, with TRBD2 matching over 10 bases. The CDR3 covers 14 residues. Trimming removed 5 bases from V and 5 bases from J; junction bases left unmatched: 5. Germline V lookup: CDR1 SGHNT, CDR2 YYREEE (reference sequence). The chain's CDR3 is CASRLTSGVDTQYF. DNA for the CDR3: TGTGCCAGCAGACTAACTAGCGGGGTAGATACGCAGTATTTT.

CDR3 sequence (DNA): TGTGCCAGTAGTTTACAGGGGGCAACAGATACGCAGTATTTT. This codes for CASSLQGATDTQYF. The chain combines TRBV19 with TRBJ2-3; the match to TRBD1 covers 9 bases. The CDR3 totals 14 residues. Trimming removed 5 bases from V and 3 bases from J; junction bases left unmatched: 3. Germline values: CDR1 LNHDA, CDR2 SQIVND (reference sequence).

The sample holds one count of this clone. The chain combines TRBV9 with TRBJ2-3; 10 nucleotides match TRBD2. Germline-derived CDR1 and CDR2 are SGDLS and YYNGEE. CDR3 length: 16 residues. V lost 0 bases and J lost 2; bases outside the gene matches: 3. CDR3 coding DNA: TGTGCCAGCAGCGTAGTGGGACTAGCGTCCACAGATACGCAGTATTTT. It encodes CASSVVGLASTDTQYF.

The V and J genes are TRBV6-5 and TRBJ2-3, with D tentatively TRBD1 or TRBD2 (5 bases each). Germline V gene data show CDR1 as MNHEY and CDR2 as SVGAGI. This CDR3 region has 14 residues. V dropped 2 bases and J dropped 8 bases, with 14 bases sitting between them. DNA for the CDR3: TGTGCCAGCAGTTACGGGGGAACCGAGGGTACGCAGTATTTT. Amino acid sequence: CASSYGGTEGTQYF.

The gene calls are TRBV28 and TRBJ1-4, with D unclear. Trimming stripped 3 bases from V and 8 bases from J, with 16 bases between. The CDR3 covers 15 residues. Germline assignment: CDR1 MDHEN and CDR2 SYDVKM. CDR3 residues: CASSFRRPYGEKLFF. DNA of the CDR3: TGTGCCAGCAGTTTCCGACGGCCGTATGGAGAAAAACTGTTTTTT.

The chain carries TRBV2 and TRBJ1-5; D is possibly TRBD1 (5 bases). Trimming took off 10 bases at V and 5 bases at J, with 12 bases between the two ends. Germline loops: CDR1 SNHLY, CDR2 FYNNEI. The CDR3 is made up of 12 amino acids. The CDR3 DNA is TGTGCCACCCGGGGGGACCATCAGCCCCAGCATTTT. Amino acids: CATRGDHQPQHF.

The chain links TRBV7-9 to TRBJ2-7, with 9 bases fitting TRBD1. This CDR3 is built from 14 residues. V lost 4 bases to trimming and J lost 3 bases; unmatched junction nucleotides: 4. The V gene's germline CDR1 is SEHNR and CDR2 FQNEAQ (reference sequence). For the CDR3, the DNA is TGTGCCAGCAGCTCTGGGACAGGGTACTACGAGCAGTACTTC. Its translation: CASSSGTGYYEQYF.

This chain connects TRBV27 to TRBJ1-2; TRBD1 matches 7 bases. This CDR3 comprises 14 residues. Germline loops: CDR1 MNHEY, CDR2 SMNVEV (reference sequence). The ends lost 0 bases at V and 6 bases at J; junction bases unmatched: 4. For the CDR3, the DNA is TGTGCCAGCAGTTTATCGGCAGGGGGAGATGGCTACACCTTC. This gives the protein CASSLSAGGDGYTF.

The chain carries TRBV6-5 and TRBJ2-1; perhaps TRBD1 as D (5 bases). Germline V CDR1 and CDR2: MNHEY, SVGAGI. CDR3 length equals 14 residues. The V end was cut by 5 bases, the J end by 10 bases, with 18 bases between. Written as DNA, the CDR3 is TGTGCCAGCAGTCGATTGACCCAAAAGGGGGAGCAGTTCTTC. Its protein product is CASSRLTQKGEQFF.

The CDR3 region has the DNA TGTGCCAGCAGCTGGACTAGCGGGGGCACCACAGATACGCAGTATTTT. As protein: CASSWTSGGTTDTQYF. The J gene is TRBJ2-3, the V gene TRBV28, with 13 bases aligning to TRBD2. Germline V gene data show CDR1 as MDHEN and CDR2 as SYDVKM. Trimming took 6 bases from V and 2 from J; bases not matched to a gene: 5. This CDR3 region has 16 residues. The full variable domain, completed using reference TRBV28 and TRBJ2-3, is DVKVTQSSRYLVKRTGEKVFLECVQDMDHENMFWYRQDPGLGLRLIYFSYDVKMKEKGDIPEGYSVSREKKERFSLILESASTNQTSMYLCASSWTSGGTTDTQYFGPGTRLTVL.

The rearrangement joins TRBV7-2 to TRBJ2-5, with D perhaps TRBD1 or TRBD2 (6 bases each). The CDR3 totals 15 residues. Per the germline V gene, CDR1 is SGHTA and CDR2 is FQGNSA. The ends were cut back, 0 bases at V and 14 bases at J, with 22 bases in the middle. CDR3 loop: CASSLAGGGASSSYF. DNA for the CDR3: TGTGCCAGCAGCTTAGCGGGGGGCGGGGCCTCCTCCTCCTACTTC. Drawing the rest from reference TRBV7-2 and TRBJ2-5, the complete variable domain is GAGVSQSPSNKVTEKGKDVELRCDPISGHTALYWYRQSLGQGLEFLIYFQGNSAPDKSGLPSDRFSAERTGGSVSTLTIQRTQQEDSAVYLCASSLAGGGASSSYFGPGTRLLVL.

This clone was observed a single time. The chain joins TRBV5-1 to TRBJ2-7, with 8 positions matching TRBD1. The V segment lost 3 bases and the J segment 5 bases; nucleotides outside the gene matches: 7. The germline V gene encodes CDR1 SGHRS and CDR2 YFSETQ. CDR3 size: 14 residues. The CDR3 region is CASSSTGGSNEQYF. CDR3 DNA sequence: TGCGCCAGCAGCTCCACAGGGGGGTCCAACGAGCAGTACTTC.